This TCR beta chain was found in a study of T-cell reconstitution after alpha-beta-depleted transplantation in children. General study findings and limits: From surviving recipient T cells and thymic progenitors came the high day-60 TCRbeta diversity observed in some patients. Several hundred graft clones that had expanded were reportedly the source of alpha-beta T cells about two months after transplant.

Of note for this clonotype: The antigen is not known.

CDR1 and CDR2 (germline): SGHRS, YFSETQ. Trimming took 3 bases from V and 6 from J, leaving 15 bases between them. The CDR3 contains 14 residues. Preparing the TCRbeta library involved the use of unique molecular identifiers. TCRdb reprocessed the PCR reads via MiXCR and lists one record per CDR3 protein. Here the sample spans 750,000 to 950,000 distinct CDR3 sequences, about 15% being singletons. Sequencing was performed on PBMCs, mostly from graft donor cells, taken 360 days after TCRalphabeta/CD19-depleted stem cell transplant. The sequence came from a male patient younger than 18 who had a stem cell transplant for acute lymphoblastic leukemia, so the T cells may come from the graft donor. The chain couples TRBV5-1 to TRBJ1-2, with D perhaps TRBD1 (6 bases). The CDR3 coding sequence is TGCGCCAGCAGCTACTATACAGGGATCGATGGCTACACCTTC. Residues: CASSYYTGIDGYTF.